The T cell receptor beta chain under discussion was sequenced for a study of T cell clonotyping in hematopoietic cell transplantation. The study's findings and limits: Recipient TCR diversity dropped after transplant; expanded clonotypes rose from day 30 to 180. No sorting was done, leaving CD4 and CD8 contributions mixed.

A note on this clone: The antigen is not known.

V gave up 2 bases and J gave up 4 bases, with 9 bases separating them. CDR1 SGHVS and CDR2 FQNEAQ come from the germline V gene. The CDR3 is made up of 14 amino acids. TCRdb's copy holds only in-frame clones and misses some; the assay was immunoSEQ multiplex PCR. The data contain approximately 30,000 clones, more than 65% of them singletons. The time point was: recipient sample about 28 days before transplant, after cytoreduction. The receptor was derived from a man between 35 and 55 years old with acute myeloid leukemia. Some clones in this sample may be carry-over from other donors' samples. This chain uses TRBV7-8 with TRBJ1-5, with D possibly TRBD1 on 5 matching bases. The material sequenced was peripheral blood mononuclear cells, taken before stem cell transplant. The CDR3 DNA reads as TGTGCCAGCAGCTTAATCCAGGGTAATCAGCCCCAGCATTTT. It translates to CASSLIQGNQPQHF.